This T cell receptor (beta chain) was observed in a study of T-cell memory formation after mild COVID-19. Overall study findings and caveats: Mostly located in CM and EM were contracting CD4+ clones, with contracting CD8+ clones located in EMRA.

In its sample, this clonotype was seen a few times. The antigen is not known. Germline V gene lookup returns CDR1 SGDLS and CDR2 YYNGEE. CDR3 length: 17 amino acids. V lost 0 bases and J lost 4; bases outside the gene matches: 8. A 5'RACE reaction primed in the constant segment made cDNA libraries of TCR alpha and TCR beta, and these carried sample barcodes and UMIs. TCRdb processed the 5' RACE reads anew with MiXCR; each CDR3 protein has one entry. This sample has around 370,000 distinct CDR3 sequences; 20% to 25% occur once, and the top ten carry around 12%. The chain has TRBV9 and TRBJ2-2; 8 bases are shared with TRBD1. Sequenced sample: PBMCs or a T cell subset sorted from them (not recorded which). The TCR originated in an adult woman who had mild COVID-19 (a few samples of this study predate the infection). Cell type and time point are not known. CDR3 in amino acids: CASSVGATGVTTGELFF. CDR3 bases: TGTGCCAGCAGCGTAGGAGCGACAGGGGTAACCACCGGGGAGCTGTTTTTT.